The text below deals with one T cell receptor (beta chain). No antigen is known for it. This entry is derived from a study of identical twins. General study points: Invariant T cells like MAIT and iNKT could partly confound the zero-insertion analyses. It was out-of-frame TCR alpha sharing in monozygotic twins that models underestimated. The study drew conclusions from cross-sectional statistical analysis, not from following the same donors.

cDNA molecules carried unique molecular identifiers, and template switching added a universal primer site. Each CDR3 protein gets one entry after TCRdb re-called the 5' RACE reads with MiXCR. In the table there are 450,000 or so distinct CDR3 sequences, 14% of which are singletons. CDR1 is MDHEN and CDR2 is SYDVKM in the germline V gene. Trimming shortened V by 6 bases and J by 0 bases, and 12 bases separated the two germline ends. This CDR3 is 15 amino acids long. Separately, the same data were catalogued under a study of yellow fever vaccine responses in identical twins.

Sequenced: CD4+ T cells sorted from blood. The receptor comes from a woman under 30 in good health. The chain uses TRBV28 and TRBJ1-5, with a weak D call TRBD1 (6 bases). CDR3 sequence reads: CASRTDRYSNQPQHF. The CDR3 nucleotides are TGTGCCAGCAGGACGGACAGATATAGCAATCAGCCCCAGCATTTT.